This TCR beta chain stems from a study of T-cell reconstitution after alpha-beta-depleted transplantation in children (dated by TCRdb to 2016 to 2018). With respect to the entire study: Using TCR repertoire profiling, the study quantitatively followed how T-cell immune reconstitution unfolded in children after TCRalphabeta/CD19-depleted allogeneic hematopoietic cell transplantation. Overall results and qualifications from the work: Apparently early alphabetaT-cell count recovery about two months after transplant reportedly relied on only several hundred rapidly expanded clones derived from non-depleted graft cells. Hyperexpanded clone frequencies declined over subsequent months; after one year, T-cell counts and TCRbeta diversity were mostly attributed to newly produced T cells. In some patients, the high TCRbeta diversity seen at day 60 was put down to recipient T cells and intrathymic progenitors that had survived conditioning.

The junction shows trimming of 5 bases on V and 3 bases on J, plus 8 bases between the germline ends. The germline V gene gives CDR1 as SQVTM and CDR2 as ANQGSEA. The CDR3, from cysteine to phenylalanine, totals 11 residues. This entry keeps only the CDR3 DNA: 33 bases, framed from base 1. In the paper's terms, the treatment or condition label means: allogeneic hematopoietic cell transplantation with graft depleted of TCRalphabeta T cells and CD19 B cells. The children who served as transplant recipients had been given grafts of TCRalphabeta/CD19-depleted allogeneic hematopoietic cells. The library was made by PCR. TCRdb records Illumina HiSeq 2500 as the sequencer. Molecular barcoding was employed in the preparation of TCR libraries, with unique molecular identifiers being used to normalize TCRbeta repertoire quantification. Starting from the raw public reads, TCRdb applied fastp trimming at Q25, assembled clones with MiXCR and retained in-frame beta chains. CDR3 protein duplicates are merged, each entry listing the most common genes and DNA. Counted in this sample were a few hundred thousand distinct CDR3 sequences; 15% to 20% of them appeared once. Under 30% of the sample goes to the ten largest clones.

For this clonotype: Its antigen is still unknown. Base qualities are missing; no much larger clone stands one base away.

The sequence links TRBV29-1 to TRBJ2-7; the D gene is unclear. This TCR was sampled from a boy in the first two years of life who had a stem cell transplant for Wiskott-Aldrich syndrome, so the T cells may come from the graft donor. Material: PBMCs, mostly from graft donor cells, obtained 360 days after TCRalphabeta/CD19-depleted stem cell transplant. CDR3 sequence: CSVMVVYEQYF. The DNA sequence reads TGCAGCGTTATGGTGGTCTACGAGCAGTACTTC.